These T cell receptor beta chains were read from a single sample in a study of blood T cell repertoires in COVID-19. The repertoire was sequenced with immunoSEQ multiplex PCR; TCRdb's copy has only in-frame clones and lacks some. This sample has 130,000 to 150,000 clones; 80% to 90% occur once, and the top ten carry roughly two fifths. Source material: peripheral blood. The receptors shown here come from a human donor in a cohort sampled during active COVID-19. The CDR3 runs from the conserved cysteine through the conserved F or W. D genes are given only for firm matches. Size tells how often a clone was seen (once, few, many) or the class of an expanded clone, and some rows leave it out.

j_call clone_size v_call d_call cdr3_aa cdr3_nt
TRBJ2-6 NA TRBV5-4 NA CASSLTIGGGGIEANVLTF TGTGCCAGCAGCTTAACCATCGGGGGAGGAGGGATCGAGGCCAACGTCCTGACTTTC
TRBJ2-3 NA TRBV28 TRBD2 CASSESSGGGYTDTQYF TGTGCCAGCAGTGAATCGAGCGGGGGGGGGTACACAGATACGCAGTATTTT
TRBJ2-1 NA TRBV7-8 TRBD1 CASSFFRGGSAYNEQFF TGTGCCAGCAGCTTCTTCCGAGGGGGCAGCGCCTACAATGAGCAGTTCTTC
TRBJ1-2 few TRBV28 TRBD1 CASSRGTAIYGYTF TGTGCCAGCAGCCGAGGGACAGCCATATATGGCTACACCTTC
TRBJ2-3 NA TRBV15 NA CATSSARARTDTQYF TGTGCCACCTCCTCCGCGAGGGCCCGCACAGATACGCAGTATTTT
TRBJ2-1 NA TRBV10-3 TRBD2 CAIGGGSYNEQFF TGTGCCATCGGGGGGGGATCCTACAATGAGCAGTTCTTC
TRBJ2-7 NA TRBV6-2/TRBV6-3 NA CASSYRGRAHEQYF TGTGCCAGCAGTTACCGCGGCAGGGCCCACGAGCAGTACTTC
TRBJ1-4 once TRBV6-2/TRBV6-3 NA CASSSSHREKLFF NA
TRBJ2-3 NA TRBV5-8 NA CASSSGLNTDTQYF TGTGCCAGCAGCTCTGGACTGAACACAGATACGCAGTATTTT
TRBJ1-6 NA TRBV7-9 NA CASLGTQGSPLHF TGTGCCAGCCTCGGGACTCAGGGTTCACCCCTCCACTTT
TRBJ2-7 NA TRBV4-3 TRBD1 CASSQDQDRVYEQYF TGCGCCAGCAGCCAAGATCAGGACAGGGTTTACGAGCAGTACTTC
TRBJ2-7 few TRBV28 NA CASSLKGGGLSYEQYF TGTGCCAGCAGTTTAAAGGGTGGCGGGCTCTCCTACGAGCAGTACTTC
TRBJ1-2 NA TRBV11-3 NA CASSSRWGEGNYGYTF TGTGCCAGCAGCTCCCGGTGGGGGGAAGGTAACTATGGCTACACCTTC
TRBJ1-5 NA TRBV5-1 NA CASSLDSSNQPQHF TGCGCCAGCAGCCTAGACAGTAGCAATCAGCCCCAGCATTTT
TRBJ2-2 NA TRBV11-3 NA CASSPHLGGELFF TGTGCCAGCAGCCCCCATCTAGGTGGGGAGCTGTTTTTT
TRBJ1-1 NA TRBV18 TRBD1 CASSPQGGNTEAFF TGTGCCAGCTCTCCCCAGGGGGGGAACACTGAAGCTTTCTTT
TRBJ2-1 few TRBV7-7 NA CASSASRGHEQFF TGTGCTAGCAGCGCCTCCAGGGGCCATGAGCAGTTCTTC
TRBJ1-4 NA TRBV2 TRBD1 CASSVDRVREKLFF TGTGCCAGCAGCGTGGACAGGGTGAGGGAAAAACTGTTTTTT
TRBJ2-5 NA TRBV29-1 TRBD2 CSAGGVQETQYF TGCAGCGCCGGGGGGGTCCAAGAGACCCAGTACTTC
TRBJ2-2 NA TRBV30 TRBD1 CAYQGVGTGELFF TGTGCCTACCAGGGGGTGGGCACCGGGGAGCTGTTTTTT
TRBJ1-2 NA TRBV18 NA CASSKDINYGYTF TGTGCCAGCTCAAAGGACATAAACTATGGCTACACCTTC
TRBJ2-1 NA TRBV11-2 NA CASSPDGSSQFF TGTGCCAGCAGCCCTGATGGTAGCTCACAGTTCTTC
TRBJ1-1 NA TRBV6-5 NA CASTRDTVNTEAFF TGTGCCAGCACTCGGGACACTGTGAACACTGAAGCTTTCTTT
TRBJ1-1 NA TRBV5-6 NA CASSLAMWNTEAFF TGTGCCAGCAGCTTGGCCATGTGGAACACTGAAGCTTTCTTT
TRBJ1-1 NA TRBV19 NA CASSDRTTEAFF TGTGCCAGTAGTGACAGGACGACTGAAGCTTTCTTT
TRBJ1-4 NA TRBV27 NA CASSLGVGGNEKLFF TGTGCCAGCAGTTTAGGTGTGGGAGGTAATGAAAAACTGTTTTTT
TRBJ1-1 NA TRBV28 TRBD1 CASSRQGWAFF TGTGCCAGCAGTCGACAGGGGTGGGCTTTCTTT
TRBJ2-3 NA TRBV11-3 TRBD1 CASSPRQGKGDTQYF TGTGCCAGCAGCCCCCGACAGGGAAAAGGGGATACGCAGTATTTT
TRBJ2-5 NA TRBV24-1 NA CATSDRGRAQETQYF TGTGCCACCAGTGATAGGGGCAGGGCACAAGAGACCCAGTACTTC
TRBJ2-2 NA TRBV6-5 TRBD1 CASQGAQGNTGELFF TGTGCCAGTCAGGGGGCGCAAGGGAACACCGGGGAGCTGTTTTTT
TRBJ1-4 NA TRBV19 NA CASSSMGYRADEKLFF TGTGCCAGTAGTTCCATGGGTTACAGGGCGGATGAAAAACTGTTTTTT
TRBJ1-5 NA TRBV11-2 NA CASSPSPNQPQHF TGTGCCAGCAGCCCCAGTCCTAATCAGCCCCAGCATTTT
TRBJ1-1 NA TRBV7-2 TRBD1 CASSFVQGIEEAEAFF TGTGCCAGCAGCTTCGTACAGGGGATAGAGGAGGCTGAAGCTTTCTTT
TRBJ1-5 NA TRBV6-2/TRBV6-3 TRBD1 CASSSHRGPGQPQHF TGTGCCAGCAGTTCCCACAGGGGGCCGGGTCAGCCCCAGCATTTT
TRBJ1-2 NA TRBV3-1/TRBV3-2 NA CASSQTDSNYGYTF TGTGCCAGCAGCCAAACCGACAGCAACTATGGCTACACCTTC
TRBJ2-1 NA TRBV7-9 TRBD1 CASSAGGTGEQFF TGTGCCAGCAGCGCAGGGGGGACAGGTGAGCAGTTCTTC
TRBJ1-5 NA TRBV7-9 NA CASSLAEGTSWSNQPQHF TGTGCCAGCAGCTTGGCGGAGGGGACGTCTTGGAGCAATCAGCCCCAGCATTTT
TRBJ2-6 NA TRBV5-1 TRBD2 CASSSGSVGANVLTF TGCGCCAGCAGCAGCGGGAGTGTTGGGGCCAACGTCCTGACTTTC
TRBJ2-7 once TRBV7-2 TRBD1 CASSYPGQGDYEQYF TGTGCCAGCAGCTACCCGGGACAGGGAGACTACGAGCAGTACTTC
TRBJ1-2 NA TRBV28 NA CASRPQGIGLYGYTF TGTGCCAGCAGACCCCAGGGGATTGGCCTCTATGGCTACACCTTC
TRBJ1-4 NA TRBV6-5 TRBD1 CASRGQGRTNEKLFF TGTGCCAGCAGGGGACAGGGGAGAACTAATGAAAAACTGTTTTTT
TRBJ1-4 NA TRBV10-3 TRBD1 CAISGDRGNEKLFF TGTGCCATCAGTGGGGACAGGGGTAATGAAAAACTGTTTTTT
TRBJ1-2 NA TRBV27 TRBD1 CASSSQGAGYTF TGTGCCAGCAGTTCCCAGGGGGCCGGCTACACCTTC
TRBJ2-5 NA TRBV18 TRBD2 CASSPPRGQETQYF TGTGCCAGCTCACCTCCGCGGGGGCAAGAGACCCAGTACTTC
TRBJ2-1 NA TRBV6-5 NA CASSYPKTGYNEQFF TGTGCCAGCAGTTACCCCAAAACAGGGTACAATGAGCAGTTCTTC
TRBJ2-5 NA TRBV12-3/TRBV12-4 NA CASSLGRSRAQYF TGTGCCAGCAGTTTAGGGCGGTCTCGGGCCCAGTACTTC
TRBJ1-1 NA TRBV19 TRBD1 CATQRQGRNTEAFF TGTGCCACTCAAAGACAGGGGCGAAACACTGAAGCTTTCTTT